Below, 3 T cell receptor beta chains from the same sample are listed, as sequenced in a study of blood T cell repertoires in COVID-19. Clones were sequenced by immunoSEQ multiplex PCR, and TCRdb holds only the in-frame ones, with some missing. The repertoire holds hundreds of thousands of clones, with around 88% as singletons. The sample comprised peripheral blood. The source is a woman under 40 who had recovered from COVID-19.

CDR3 in amino acids: CAATTGSNSPLHF. The CDR3 DNA is TGTGCCGCCACGACAGGGTCGAATTCACCCCTCCACTTT. This sequence joins TRBV30 and TRBJ1-6; TRBD1 matches 7 bases. Germline V lookup: CDR1 GTSNPN, CDR2 SVGIG (reference sequence). V lost 8 bases to trimming and J lost 7 bases; unmatched junction nucleotides: 8. This CDR3 contains 13 residues.

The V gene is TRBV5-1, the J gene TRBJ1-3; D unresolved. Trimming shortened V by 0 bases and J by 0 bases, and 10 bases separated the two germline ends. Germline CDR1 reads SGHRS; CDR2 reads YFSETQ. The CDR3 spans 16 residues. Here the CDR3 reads CASSLDGRSSGNTIYF. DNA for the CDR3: TGCGCCAGCAGCTTGGATGGAAGGAGCTCTGGAAACACCATATATTTT.

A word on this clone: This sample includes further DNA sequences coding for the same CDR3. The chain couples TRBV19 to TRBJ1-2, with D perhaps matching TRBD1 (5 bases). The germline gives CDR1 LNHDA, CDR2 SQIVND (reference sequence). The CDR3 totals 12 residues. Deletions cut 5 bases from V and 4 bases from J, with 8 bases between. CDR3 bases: TGTGCCAGTAGTCGGCAGGGCTATGGCTACACCTTC. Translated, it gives CASSRQGYGYTF. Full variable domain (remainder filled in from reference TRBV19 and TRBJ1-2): DGGITQSPKYLFRKEGQNVTLSCEQNLNHDAMYWYRQDPGQGLRLIYYSQIVNDFQKGDIAEGYSVSREKKESFPLTVTSAQKNPTAFYLCASSRQGYGYTFGSGTRLTVV.